The 20 T cell receptor beta chains reported below all come from one sample, sequenced in a study of T cell changes during pregnancy in multiple sclerosis. Clones were sequenced by immunoSEQ multiplex PCR, and TCRdb holds only the in-frame ones, with some missing. Found here are some 58,000 clones, 95% to 97% of them singletons; the top ten hold approximately 2.5%. Specimen: CD8+ T cells from peripheral blood mononuclear cells, collected after pregnancy. Receptors were obtained from a female donor with multiple sclerosis, enrolled in a pregnancy study.

The chain combines TRBV10-3 with TRBJ1-5; TRBD1 agrees at 8 bases. The V gene end was trimmed by 10 bases and the J gene end by 11 bases; junction bases not matched to a gene: 13. The CDR3 is made up of 13 amino acids. Germline CDR1 and CDR2: ENHRY and SYGVKD. The DNA for the CDR3 is TGTGCCACCCGGACAGGGACACCAGGGGCCCAGCATTTT. It yields the protein CATRTGTPGAQHF.

The chain is built from TRBV18 and TRBJ2-1; possible D gene TRBD1, 5 bases. Looked up from germline, CDR1 is KGHSH and CDR2 is LQKENI. The CDR3 runs 14 residues. Trimming stripped 2 bases from V and 10 bases from J, with 15 bases between. The CDR3 nucleotides read TGTGCCAGCTCACCATCTATACAGGTCTTCGAGCAGTTCTTC. Residues: CASSPSIQVFEQFF.

CDR3 region: CASSFQATNEKLFF. The CDR3 nucleotides are TGTGCCAGCAGCTTCCAGGCAACTAATGAAAAACTGTTTTTT. This chain connects TRBV7-9 to TRBJ1-4, with D unresolved. The CDR3 has 14 amino acids. CDR1 is SEHNR and CDR2 is FQNEAQ in the germline V gene (reference sequence). The germline V and J ends were trimmed by 3 bases and 0 bases, with 5 bases remaining between them.

V gene TRBV19 combines with J gene TRBJ2-1; possibly TRBD1 for D (5 bases). The V end was cut by 2 bases, the J end by 3 bases, with 8 bases between. The CDR3 sequence is 14 residues long. Germline assignment: CDR1 LNHDA and CDR2 SQIVND (reference sequence). The CDR3 nucleotides are TGTGCCAGTAGTATAAAGGGGTTCTACAATGAGCAGTTCTTC. Its translation is CASSIKGFYNEQFF.

This chain links TRBV5-6 with TRBJ2-5, with no clear D. The J call is uncertain, as TRBJ2-7 better fits the DNA end. CDR1 is SGHDT, CDR2 YYEEEE, per germline. The CDR3 covers 12 residues. The CDR3: CASSLDRNEQYF. The CDR3 DNA is TGTGCCAGCAGCTTGGACAGAAACGAGCAGTACTTC.

The CDR3 loop reads CASSLGSTEAFF. The DNA for the CDR3 is TGTGCCAGCAGCTTAGGGAGCACTGAAGCTTTCTTT. The chain couples TRBV5-6 to TRBJ1-1; D gene ambiguous. Germline loops: CDR1 SGHDT, CDR2 YYEEEE. The CDR3 extends over 12 amino acids. Trimming removed 2 bases at V and 4 bases at J, with 6 bases between.

The V and J genes are TRBV4-2 and TRBJ2-7, with D tentatively TRBD2 (5 bases). Trimming cost V 4 bases and J 4 bases, with 17 bases left between them. The CDR3 length is 15 residues. CDR1 LGHNA and CDR2 YNFKEQ come from the germline V gene. The CDR3 bases are TGTGCCAGCAGCCCGCTTCGGGGAGACGTGTACGAGCAGTACTTC. It specifies CASSPLRGDVYEQYF.

The V gene is TRBV19, the J gene TRBJ1-5; the match to TRBD1 covers 10 bases. Trimming took 7 bases from V and 2 from J; bases not matched to a gene: 11. The CDR3 consists of 17 residues. The germline gives CDR1 LNHDA, CDR2 SQIVND (reference sequence). The CDR3 DNA reads as TGTGCCAGTACCGGACAGGGGGATTGGTACGGCAATCAGCCCCAGCATTTT. Its protein product is CASTGQGDWYGNQPQHF.

The J gene is TRBJ2-7, the V gene TRBV27; 16 nucleotides align to TRBD2. This CDR3 spans 20 amino acids. V trimming: 0 bases; J trimming: 3 bases; junction bases outside the gene matches: 11. In germline, CDR1 is MNHEY, CDR2 SMNVEV (reference sequence). Here the CDR3 reads CASSLSVGTSGRGGRYEQYF. As DNA, the CDR3 is TGTGCCAGCAGTTTATCCGTCGGGACTAGCGGGAGGGGGGGGCGCTACGAGCAGTACTTC.

This chain uses TRBV7-2 with TRBJ2-3; D is perhaps TRBD2 (5 bases). The CDR3 covers 15 residues. Germline loops: CDR1 SGHTA, CDR2 FQGNSA. Trimming removed 5 bases at V and 3 bases at J, with 15 bases between. CDR3 sequence reads: CASSPRDGLTDTQYF. DNA for the CDR3: TGTGCCAGCAGCCCCCGGGATGGGTTGACAGATACGCAGTATTTT.

The CDR3 DNA reads TGTGCCAGTAGTGAAGTAGGGAGCTCTGGAAACACCATATATTTT. Protein product: CASSEVGSSGNTIYF. The gene calls are TRBV19 and TRBJ1-3; unclear D gene. Between the trimmed V and J ends, which lost 5 bases and 0 bases, there was a span of 11 bases. CDR3 size: 15 residues. The germline V gene encodes CDR1 LNHDA and CDR2 SQIVND (reference sequence). The complete variable domain, with remaining parts taken from reference TRBV19 and TRBJ1-3, reads DGGITQSPKYLFRKEGQNVTLSCEQNLNHDAMYWYRQDPGQGLRLIYYSQIVNDFQKGDIAEGYSVSREKKESFPLTVTSAQKNPTAFYLCASSEVGSSGNTIYFGEGSWLTVV.

V and J are TRBV9 and TRBJ1-1; 9 positions match TRBD1. The CDR3 is 15 residues long. The J segment lost 2 bases and the V segment lost 0 bases, leaving 2 bases of the junction unmatched. Germline V CDR1 and CDR2: SGDLS, YYNGEE. The CDR3 loop reads CASSVGQGDNTEAFF. CDR3 in DNA: TGTGCCAGCAGCGTAGGACAGGGGGATAACACTGAAGCTTTCTTT.

J is TRBJ2-7 and V is TRBV5-1, with TRBD2 matching 7 bases. There are 13 residues in the CDR3. Germline loops: CDR1 SGHRS, CDR2 YFSETQ. V shed 2 bases and J 2 bases; nucleotides not matched to a gene: 1. The CDR3 DNA reads as TGCGCCAGCAGCTTCGGACTAGCCTACGAGCAGTACTTC. Residues: CASSFGLAYEQYF.

V and J are TRBV28 and TRBJ1-1, with 7 nucleotides matching TRBD1. Looked up from germline, CDR1 is MDHEN and CDR2 is SYDVKM. Losses at the gene ends were 5 bases for V and 4 bases for J; bases not matched to a gene: 7. There are 14 residues in the CDR3. In DNA form, the CDR3 reads TGTGCCAGCAGTCTTTACAGGGGAGTCACTGAAGCTTTCTTT. Encoded protein: CASSLYRGVTEAFF.

The chain links TRBV5-8 to TRBJ2-7, with TRBD1 identical over 7 bases. Germline CDR1 is SGHTS and CDR2 is YDEGEE. V dropped 6 bases and J dropped 1; count of bases not matched to a gene: 7. This CDR3 contains 14 residues. Here the CDR3 DNA reads TGTGCCAGCAAGTTACAGACAGGGTCCTACGAGCAGTACTTC. Translated: CASKLQTGSYEQYF.

This chain links TRBV7-9 with TRBJ2-7; 7 bases fit TRBD1. J lost 5 bases, V lost 3 bases, and 10 bases had no gene match. Germline V gene sequence: CDR1 SEHNR, CDR2 FQNEAQ (reference sequence). This CDR3 spans 15 amino acids. As DNA, the CDR3 is TGTGCCAGCAGCTTTCGGGACAGAGAGCTCGACGAGCAGTACTTC. As protein: CASSFRDRELDEQYF.

The chain combines TRBV15 with TRBJ2-1, with 11 positions matching TRBD2. Germline values: CDR1 LNHNV, CDR2 YYDKDF (reference sequence). The CDR3 runs to 17 residues. With 0 bases clipped from V and 5 bases from J, the junction kept 6 bases outside the gene matches. CDR3 protein: CATSRDRLAGGDNEQFF. In DNA form, the CDR3 reads TGTGCCACCAGCAGAGATCGGCTAGCGGGAGGTGACAATGAGCAGTTCTTC.

The V gene is TRBV2, the J gene TRBJ2-7; possibly TRBD1 for D (6 bases). Trimming shortened V by 8 bases and J by 6 bases, and 8 bases separated the two germline ends. There are 10 residues in the CDR3. Per the germline V gene, CDR1 is SNHLY and CDR2 is FYNNEI. The CDR3 sequence: CASEGGEQYF. CDR3 sequence (DNA): TGTGCCAGCGAAGGGGGCGAGCAGTACTTC.

V gene TRBV27 combines with J gene TRBJ2-7; possible D gene TRBD2, 5 bases. CDR1 MNHEY and CDR2 SMNVEV come from the germline V gene (reference sequence). Trimming took 3 bases from V and 5 from J, leaving 17 bases between them. The CDR3 contains 15 residues. The CDR3 DNA reads as TGTGCCAGCAGTTTTAGAGAGGGCCGGGGTCACGAGCAGTACTTC. Protein product: CASSFREGRGHEQYF.

The chain couples TRBV19 to TRBJ2-5; D might be TRBD1 (6 bases). Per the germline V gene, CDR1 is LNHDA and CDR2 is SQIVND (reference sequence). V gave up 4 bases and J gave up 5 bases, with 8 bases separating them. The CDR3 totals 12 residues. CDR3 in amino acids: CASSSTGETQYF. DNA for the CDR3: TGTGCCAGTAGTAGCACAGGGGAGACCCAGTACTTC.